This TCR beta chain derives from a study of cytomegalovirus exposure and HLA in healthy donors. This CDR3 has 17 residues. V gave up 0 bases and J gave up 2 bases; unmatched junction bases: 9. Germline lookup yields CDR1 SGDLS and CDR2 YYNGEE. The study ran its PCR with 60 Vbeta and 13 Jbeta primers. Some clones are missing from TCRdb's copy, which holds only in-frame ones; the method was immunoSEQ multiplex PCR. Of roughly 52,000 clones in the sample, roughly 53% were seen once. The TCR was taken from a human donor in good health. The source material was PBMCs. This chain joins TRBV9 and TRBJ2-3; 7 nucleotides agree with TRBD2. The CDR3 nucleotides are TGTGCCAGCAGCGTAGCGGGCGGGGGAACATACACAGATACGCAGTATTTT. Translated, it gives CASSVAGGGTYTDTQYF.